These 24 T cell receptor beta chains came from one sample sequenced in a study of T cell responses to AZD1222 COVID-19 vaccine. TCRdb keeps only in-frame clones here, not all; method: immunoSEQ multiplex PCR. The sample lists tens of thousands of clones; 65% to 85% were seen once. Sequenced here: peripheral blood, sampled 28 days after the second AZD1222 dose. All receptors come from an adult who received the AZD1222 COVID-19 vaccine.

This clone was detected only once. This rearrangement joins TRBV27 to TRBJ1-5; no definite D call. Trimming left V 0 bases short and J 6 bases short, with 9 bases between. The CDR3 is 14 amino acids. CDR1 and CDR2 from the germline V gene are MNHEY and SMNVEV (reference sequence). CDR3 sequence: CASSLSGDSQPQHF. In nucleotides, the CDR3 is TGTGCCAGCAGTTTATCCGGGGATAGTCAGCCCCAGCATTTT.

Only one count was recorded for this clone. The chain combines TRBV3-1 (or the pseudogene TRBV3-2) with TRBJ1-1; D may be TRBD1 (6 bases). Trimming removed 6 bases at V and 1 base at J, with 12 bases between. Germline CDR1 and CDR2: LGHDT and YNNKEL (reference sequence). The CDR3 length is 14 residues. In nucleotides, the CDR3 is TGTGCCAGCAGAAGAACAGGGCCGAACACTGAAGCTTTCTTT. This gives the protein CASRRTGPNTEAFF.

The chain uses TRBV9 and TRBJ1-1; no clear D gene. The CDR3 extends over 13 amino acids. From germline, CDR1 is SGDLS and CDR2 YYNGEE. V lost 1 base and J lost 3, with 7 bases in between. In DNA form, the CDR3 reads TGTGCCAGCAGCGTACGACGGGACACTGAAGCTTTCTTT. Its translation is CASSVRRDTEAFF.

The chain has TRBV10-3 and TRBJ2-7; TRBD2 aligns across 8 bases. CDR3 length: 15 residues. The V gene's germline CDR1 is ENHRY and CDR2 SYGVKD. V shed 4 bases and J 6 bases; nucleotides not matched to a gene: 11. CDR3 nucleotides: TGTGCCATCAGTGGGCCTTCCTCGGGGGGGCGCGAGCAGTACTTC. The encoded protein is CAISGPSSGGREQYF.

This chain connects TRBV15 to TRBJ2-3; D gene uncertain. This CDR3 has 16 amino acids. Per the germline V gene, CDR1 is LNHNV and CDR2 is YYDKDF (reference sequence). V was pared by 3 bases and J by 2 bases, with 15 bases between. The CDR3 spells CATSSEIVTPTDTQYF. The DNA for the CDR3 is TGTGCCACCAGCAGTGAAATTGTAACCCCCACAGATACGCAGTATTTT. The full variable domain, with the rest looked up from reference TRBV15 and TRBJ2-3, is DAMVIQNPRYQVTQFGKPVTLSCSQTLNHNVMYWYQQKSSQAPKLLFHYYDKDFNNEADTPDNFQSRRPNTSFCFLDIRSPGLGDTAMYLCATSSEIVTPTDTQYFGPGTRLTVL.

This chain connects TRBV5-1 to TRBJ1-4, with TRBD1 identical over 7 bases. V shed 2 bases and J 3 bases; nucleotides not matched to a gene: 1. From germline, CDR1 is SGHRS and CDR2 YFSETQ. The CDR3 is 14 amino acids. The CDR3 protein is CASSFRGSNEKLFF. The CDR3 DNA reads TGCGCCAGCAGCTTCAGGGGGTCTAATGAAAAACTGTTTTTT. The complete variable domain, with remaining parts taken from reference TRBV5-1 and TRBJ1-4, reads KAGVTQTPRYLIKTRGQQVTLSCSPISGHRSVSWYQQTPGQGLQFLFEYFSETQRNKGNFPGRFSGRQFSNSRSEMNVSTLELGDSALYLCASSFRGSNEKLFFGSGTQLSVL.

V and J are TRBV6-5 and TRBJ1-1; D ambiguous. Looked up from germline, CDR1 is MNHEY and CDR2 is SVGAGI. Deletions cut 6 bases from V and 0 bases from J, with 11 bases between. The CDR3 length is 14 residues. The CDR3 DNA reads TGTGCCAGCAGGGTCCAGGCCATGAACACTGAAGCTTTCTTT. It specifies CASRVQAMNTEAFF.

This clone was detected only once. The chain carries TRBV25-1 and TRBJ1-6; a possible D gene is TRBD1 (5 bases). Trimming stripped 1 base from V and 5 bases from J, with 9 bases between. This CDR3 comprises 15 residues. Germline V gives CDR1 MGHDK, CDR2 SYGVNS. The CDR3 reads CASSEWGGNNSPLHF. In DNA, the CDR3 is TGTGCCAGCAGTGAATGGGGGGGGAATAATTCACCCCTCCACTTT.

A note on this clone: The junction does not match germline at one end; this may be a read error. The chain is built from TRBV7-7 and TRBJ2-3, with 7 nucleotides matching TRBD1. CDR1 is SSHAT, CDR2 FNYEAQ, per germline (reference sequence). This CDR3 has 14 amino acids. Here the CDR3 DNA reads TGTGCTAGCAGCTTGGGACAGACCACAGATACGCAGTATTTT. Its translation is CASSLGQTTDTQYF.

Here the CDR3 reads CASSILGGVEQFF. In nucleotides, the CDR3 is TGTGCCAGTAGTATATTGGGCGGGGTTGAGCAGTTCTTC. The chain carries TRBV19 and TRBJ2-1; maybe TRBD2 (6 bases). The germline V and J ends were trimmed by 2 bases and 9 bases, with 11 bases remaining between them. The germline CDR1 and CDR2 sequences are LNHDA and SQIVND (reference sequence). This CDR3 is built from 13 residues.

The V and J genes are TRBV5-6 and TRBJ2-7, with 16 positions matching TRBD2. Trimming cost V 2 bases and J 4 bases; bases outside gene matches: 12. The CDR3 sequence is 19 residues long. Per germline, CDR1 SGHDT and CDR2 YYEEEE. CDR3: CASSLKVGLAGGRGYEQYF. CDR3 DNA: TGTGCCAGCAGCTTAAAGGTGGGACTAGCGGGGGGGCGAGGATACGAGCAGTACTTC.

The chain recombines TRBV30 with TRBJ2-7; D tentatively reads TRBD1 or TRBD2 (6 bases each). The V and J ends lost 3 bases and 3 bases respectively, with 24 bases between them. This CDR3 comprises 17 residues. Germline V gene sequence: CDR1 GTSNPN, CDR2 SVGIG (reference sequence). The CDR3 coding sequence is TGTGCCTGGAGACCCGGGGGACACGGTCGGGGTAACTACGAGCAGTACTTC. It is translated as CAWRPGGHGRGNYEQYF.

The genes are TRBV19 and TRBJ2-1; 8 bases match TRBD2. The germline gives CDR1 LNHDA, CDR2 SQIVND (reference sequence). The V and J ends lost 4 bases and 12 bases, in that order; junction bases with no gene match: 11. The CDR3 loop spans 14 amino acids. The CDR3, as DNA: TGTGCCAGTAGTAGCTCTAGCGGGCACCCCGGGCAGTTCTTC. Translation gives CASSSSSGHPGQFF.

This rearrangement joins TRBV14 to TRBJ1-1; a weak D match, TRBD1 (6 bases). Germline V gene sequence: CDR1 SGHDN, CDR2 FVKESK. V lost 0 bases to trimming and J lost 5 bases, with 16 bases between them. The CDR3 is 16 residues long. The CDR3 DNA reads as TGTGCCAGCAGCCAAGACCTCGGACAGATTGTAACTGAAGCTTTCTTT. Encoded protein: CASSQDLGQIVTEAFF.

The V gene is TRBV9, the J gene TRBJ1-4; TRBD1 matches at 7 bases. CDR3 size: 15 residues. Germline CDR1 is SGDLS and CDR2 is YYNGEE. The ends lost 0 bases at V and 6 bases at J; junction bases unmatched: 5. The chain's CDR3 is CASSVEGQRDEKLFF. The CDR3 DNA reads TGTGCCAGCAGCGTAGAGGGACAGCGAGATGAAAAACTGTTTTTT.

The chain is built from TRBV6-6 and TRBJ2-1; the D call may be TRBD1 or TRBD2 (5 bases each). The CDR3 runs 12 residues. V was pared by 11 bases and J by 8 bases, with 16 bases between. Germline CDR1 reads MNHNY; CDR2 reads SVGAGI (reference sequence). The CDR3 protein is CASGGTRHEQFF. The CDR3, as DNA: TGTGCCTCTGGGGGTACTCGCCATGAGCAGTTCTTC.

V gene TRBV27 combines with J gene TRBJ1-2, with 11 bases matching TRBD1. The trim removed 6 bases at V and 5 bases at J, leaving 2 bases unmatched. Germline V CDR1 and CDR2: MNHEY, SMNVEV (reference sequence). This CDR3 has 13 residues. CDR3 DNA: TGTGCCAGCAGGGGACAGGGGGTTTATGGCTACACCTTC. The encoded protein is CASRGQGVYGYTF.

This clone was found a few times. The CDR3 sequence is CASSQGGTGELFF. The DNA for the CDR3 is TGTGCCAGCAGCCAAGGGGGCACCGGGGAGCTGTTTTTT. This chain joins TRBV3-1 (or the pseudogene TRBV3-2) and TRBJ2-2; D not certain. The CDR3 is 13 residues long. The germline V gene has CDR1 LGHDT and CDR2 YNNKEL (reference sequence). Trimming pared 1 base from V and 4 bases from J, leaving 4 bases between.

This clone came up a few times. The rearrangement uses TRBV15 and TRBJ1-1; D is undetermined. V was trimmed by 2 bases and J by 0 bases, leaving 10 bases between them. CDR1 and CDR2 (germline): LNHNV, YYDKDF (reference sequence). This CDR3 contains 15 residues. CDR3 nucleotides: TGTGCCACCAGCAGATCGTTAGGCCTGAACACTGAAGCTTTCTTT. This encodes CATSRSLGLNTEAFF.

The genes are TRBV3-1 (or the pseudogene TRBV3-2) and TRBJ2-2; 10 bases align to TRBD2. Germline CDR1 LGHDT, CDR2 YNNKEL (reference sequence). With V trimmed by 2 bases and J by 1 base, 1 base remained unmatched. This CDR3 has 16 amino acids. The CDR3 coding sequence is TGTGCCAGCAGCCAATTAGCGGGGGGGAACACCGGGGAGCTGTTTTTT. Residues: CASSQLAGGNTGELFF.

The chain employs TRBV10-3 and TRBJ2-2; tentative D call: TRBD2 (6 bases). Deletions cut 4 bases from V and 5 bases from J, with 8 bases between. The germline CDR1 and CDR2 sequences are ENHRY and SYGVKD. The CDR3 has 13 residues. CDR3 sequence: CAISAGATGELFF. DNA of the CDR3: TGTGCCATCAGTGCGGGAGCGACCGGGGAGCTGTTTTTT.

The chain carries TRBV18 and TRBJ1-4; 10 bases fit TRBD1. The germline gives CDR1 KGHSH, CDR2 LQKENI. V dropped 8 bases and J dropped 8; count of bases not matched to a gene: 8. This CDR3 is built from 14 residues. CDR3 sequence reads: CASADGTGAEKLFF. In DNA form, the CDR3 reads TGTGCCAGCGCCGACGGGACAGGGGCCGAAAAACTGTTTTTT.

The table lists this clone with a few counts. The chain links TRBV2 to TRBJ2-2; D unclear. V was trimmed by 2 bases and J by 6 bases, leaving 7 bases between them. CDR3 length: 13 amino acids. Germline CDR1 reads SNHLY; CDR2 reads FYNNEI. DNA for the CDR3: TGTGCCAGCAGTGAATTGAGACCCGGGGAGCTGTTTTTT. Its translation is CASSELRPGELFF.

V and J are TRBV9 and TRBJ2-7; D unresolved. Trimming shortened V by 0 bases and J by 4 bases, and 14 bases separated the two germline ends. From germline, CDR1 is SGDLS and CDR2 YYNGEE. The CDR3 has 15 residues. The CDR3 loop is CASSVELVGWYEQYF. CDR3 nucleotides: TGTGCCAGCAGCGTAGAGTTGGTGGGCTGGTACGAGCAGTACTTC.